This T cell receptor beta chain comes out of a study of shared clonotypes between healthy human individuals. Study results and caveats: Generally, naive subsets (rather than memory subsets) showed larger estimated richness. Non-shared clonotypes showed lower generation probabilities than clonotypes common to all four donors.

Clones were read by immunoSEQ multiplex PCR, and TCRdb kept only the in-frame ones, dropping some. The sample holds 2 million to 2.5 million clones, roughly 93% seen once. As for this clone: Antigen: not known.

Healthy adults negative for HIV, lacking recent acute infections or vaccinations, served as donors. The TCR was taken from a young man in good health. Some clones in this sample may be carry-over from other donors' samples. Sequenced: naive CD4+ T cells from PBMCs. The subset: CD45RA+ positively selected.

The CDR3 DNA reads as TGCGCCAGCAGTGAGCCCGGGAGTACCTACAATGAGCAGTTCTTC. Residues: CASSEPGSTYNEQFF. The chain employs TRBV10-1 and TRBJ2-1; D is perhaps TRBD2 (6 bases). V lost 2 bases and J 2 bases, leaving 10 bases between the germline ends. CDR1 and CDR2 (germline): WNHNN, SYGVQD (reference sequence). The CDR3 extends over 15 amino acids.